The next 28 T cell receptor beta chains were all read from a single sample in a study of beta chain features in type 1 diabetes (dated by TCRdb to the late 2010s). Receptor libraries were prepared by the immunoSEQ multiplex PCR assay. The High Capacity cDNA Reverse Transcription Kit was used to reverse transcribe all of the isolated RNA, meaning that expressed TCRB transcripts were what got sequenced. What TCRdb holds here is the immuneACCESS table cut down to in-frame rearrangements. Part of the clones is not present; checked against another copy, under half of the missing clones reflect an unresolved V gene, and the others are unexplained. Recorded for this sample are 450,000 or so clones; roughly an eighth of them occurred a single time. 0.046% of the sample rests with the top ten. Sequences were obtained from naive CD4+ T cells from blood. In the paper's terms, the cell subset or site label means: true naive CD4+ T cells. These receptor sequences come from a woman between 18 and 29 years old in good health.

The rearrangement joins TRBV29-1 to TRBJ1-1; D is uncertain. Germline lookup yields CDR1 SQVTM and CDR2 ANQGSEA. Trimming removed 5 bases from V and 0 bases from J, with 25 bases in between. The CDR3 spans 18 residues. CDR3 protein: CSVPARWYSSSLNTEAFF. CDR3 coding DNA: TGCAGCGTTCCCGCTAGATGGTACAGCTCAAGCCTGAACACTGAAGCTTTCTTT.

The chain couples TRBV7-9 to TRBJ2-5; 7 bases agree with TRBD1. V shed 2 bases, J shed 4 bases, and the junction held 4 bases outside the gene matches. Germline assignment: CDR1 SEHNR and CDR2 FQNEAQ (reference sequence). This CDR3 spans 14 amino acids. The CDR3 protein is CASSLLQGSETQYF. CDR3 sequence (DNA): TGTGCCAGCAGCTTACTACAGGGGTCAGAGACCCAGTACTTC. Combining the CDR3 with reference TRBV7-9 and TRBJ2-5 gives the whole variable domain DTGVSQNPRHKITKRGQNVTFRCDPISEHNRLYWYRQTLGQGPEFLTYFQNEAQLEKSRLLSDRFSAERPKGSFSTLEIQRTEQGDSAMYLCASSLLQGSETQYFGPGTRLLVL.

This clone was observed a handful of times. Additional DNA sequences in this sample encode the identical CDR3. The rearrangement joins TRBV29-1 to TRBJ1-4; the D is unclear. Germline V gene lookup returns CDR1 SQVTM and CDR2 ANQGSEA. CDR3 size: 10 residues. Trimming removed 7 bases from V and 4 bases from J, with 4 bases in between. This chain's CDR3 is CSARNEKLFF. The CDR3 DNA reads TGCAGCGCACGTAATGAAAAACTGTTTTTT.

The chain carries TRBV9 and TRBJ1-5; 7 bases fit TRBD1. This CDR3 spans 19 amino acids. V gave up 0 bases and J gave up 0 bases; unmatched junction bases: 12. CDR1 is SGDLS, CDR2 YYNGEE, per germline. This CDR3 is CASSVELRGTRYSNQPQHF. The CDR3 coding sequence is TGTGCCAGCAGCGTAGAGCTCAGGGGGACTAGATATAGCAATCAGCCCCAGCATTTT.

This clone was observed many times. The rearrangement uses TRBV30 and TRBJ1-5; D not certain. The CDR3 runs to 14 residues. Germline V lookup: CDR1 GTSNPN, CDR2 SVGIG (reference sequence). V was clipped by 1 base and J by 0 bases, with 7 bases between them. CDR3 nucleotides: TGTGCCTGGAGTGATTACTCTAGCAATCAGCCCCAGCATTTT. Amino acid sequence: CAWSDYSSNQPQHF. Based on the CDR3 plus reference TRBV30 and TRBJ1-5, the full variable domain is SQTIHQWPATLVQPVGSPLSLECTVEGTSNPNLYWYRQAAGRGLQLLFYSVGIGQISSEVPQNLSASRPQDRQFILSSKKLLLSDSGFYLCAWSDYSSNQPQHFGDGTRLSIL.

This clone was counted between two and nine times. V usage is TRBV7-2 and J usage is TRBJ2-3; D gene ambiguous. V lost 5 bases and J lost 4, with 7 bases in between. The CDR3 runs 12 residues. From germline, CDR1 is SGHTA and CDR2 FQGNSA. The CDR3 DNA reads TGTGCCAGCAGCGGGCCTGCAGATACGCAGTATTTT. Amino acid sequence: CASSGPADTQYF.

CDR3 bases: TGCAGCGTGAGAGAACCAGCCGGGAATGAAAAACTGTTTTTT. Translating it yields CSVREPAGNEKLFF. The chain couples TRBV29-1 to TRBJ1-4; D is undetermined. CDR1 and CDR2 from the germline V gene are SQVTM and ANQGSEA. V lost 6 bases and J 5 bases, leaving 16 bases between the germline ends. The CDR3 extends over 14 amino acids.

This clone was seen only a few times. This sequence joins TRBV30 and TRBJ2-5; D remains unclear. Trimming removed 1 base at V and 0 bases at J, with 3 bases between. The CDR3 length is 12 residues. CDR1 is GTSNPN and CDR2 is SVGIG in the germline V gene (reference sequence). CDR3 in amino acids: CAWSDNQETQYF. In DNA, the CDR3 is TGTGCCTGGAGTGACAACCAAGAGACCCAGTACTTC.

The rearrangement uses TRBV7-9 and TRBJ2-7, with D possibly being TRBD1 (5 bases). V lost 5 bases to trimming and J lost 3 bases, with 14 bases between them. Germline CDR1 is SEHNR and CDR2 is FQNEAQ (reference sequence). This CDR3 comprises 14 residues. The CDR3 spells CASSAHRKIYEQYF. The DNA of the CDR3 is TGTGCCAGCAGCGCCCACAGGAAAATCTACGAGCAGTACTTC.

This chain uses TRBV29-1 with TRBJ2-1; no firm D call. Per the germline V gene, CDR1 is SQVTM and CDR2 is ANQGSEA. The V and J ends lost 4 bases and 5 bases respectively, with 12 bases between them. This CDR3 has 13 residues. The CDR3 protein is CSVAPFLNNEQFF. In DNA, the CDR3 is TGCAGCGTTGCACCGTTCCTAAACAATGAGCAGTTCTTC.

This clone showed up just a few times. The rearrangement joins TRBV14 to TRBJ2-1; 8 nucleotides align to TRBD2. Germline CDR1 SGHDN, CDR2 FVKESK. The CDR3 length is 18 residues. The ends lost 3 bases at V and 0 bases at J; junction bases unmatched: 10. This chain's CDR3 is CASSHMGLAGHSYNEQFF. As DNA, the CDR3 is TGTGCCAGCAGCCACATGGGGCTAGCGGGTCACTCCTACAATGAGCAGTTCTTC.

The chain recombines TRBV7-9 with TRBJ2-1; 9 bases agree with TRBD1. Trimming cost V 5 bases and J 1 base; bases outside gene matches: 0. Germline lookup yields CDR1 SEHNR and CDR2 FQNEAQ (reference sequence). CDR3 length: 14 amino acids. CDR3 in DNA: TGTGCCAGCAGCGGACAGGGGTCCTACAATGAGCAGTTCTTC. It yields the protein CASSGQGSYNEQFF. Full variable domain (remainder filled in from reference TRBV7-9 and TRBJ2-1): DTGVSQNPRHKITKRGQNVTFRCDPISEHNRLYWYRQTLGQGPEFLTYFQNEAQLEKSRLLSDRFSAERPKGSFSTLEIQRTEQGDSAMYLCASSGQGSYNEQFFGPGTRLTVL.

This clone was seen a few times. V is TRBV13 and J is TRBJ2-5; weak D call: TRBD1 (5 bases). Trimming cost V 4 bases and J 5 bases, with 17 bases left between them. Germline V gene data show CDR1 as PRHDT and CDR2 as FYEKMQ (reference sequence). This CDR3 is built from 15 residues. The DNA for the CDR3 is TGTGCCAGCAGCTCCCTGGGGCCCCAGCAGGAGACCCAGTACTTC. Its translation: CASSSLGPQQETQYF.

The rearrangement links TRBV11-1 to TRBJ2-4; D ambiguous. The CDR3 has 16 residues. Germline V gene data show CDR1 as SGHAT and CDR2 as FQDESV (reference sequence). The V and J ends lost 1 base and 0 bases respectively, with 10 bases between them. This chain's CDR3 is CASSLVKAQAKNIQYF. CDR3 DNA: TGTGCCAGCAGCTTAGTCAAGGCACAAGCCAAAAACATTCAGTACTTC. Together with reference TRBV11-1 and TRBJ2-4, the CDR3 gives the full variable domain: EAEVAQSPRYKITEKSQAVAFWCDPISGHATLYWYRQILGQGPELLVQFQDESVVDDSQLPKDRFSAERLKGVDSTLKIQPAELGDSAMYLCASSLVKAQAKNIQYFGAGTRLSVL.

This clone was seen a handful of times. The V gene is TRBV7-2, the J gene TRBJ2-2, with TRBD1 as a possible D gene (5 bases). Trimming removed 2 bases from V and 6 bases from J, with 10 bases in between. The germline V gene encodes CDR1 SGHTA and CDR2 FQGNSA. This CDR3 has 14 amino acids. The CDR3, as DNA: TGTGCCAGCAGCTTAACAGGCCTCGCCGGGGAGCTGTTTTTT. Protein product: CASSLTGLAGELFF.

V and J are TRBV4-1 and TRBJ1-5; D may be TRBD1 (5 bases). Per the germline V gene, CDR1 is MGHRA and CDR2 is YSYEKL. The CDR3 has 14 residues. The ends were cut back, 0 bases at V and 4 bases at J, with 7 bases in the middle. The CDR3 sequence: CASSQEGGNQPQHF. In nucleotides, the CDR3 is TGCGCCAGCAGCCAAGAGGGGGGGAATCAGCCCCAGCATTTT.

This clone came up a few times. This chain joins TRBV14 and TRBJ2-1; D perhaps matches TRBD2 (5 bases). Germline V gives CDR1 SGHDN, CDR2 FVKESK. This CDR3 is built from 16 residues. Trimming shortened V by 4 bases and J by 4 bases, and 17 bases separated the two germline ends. The CDR3 spells CASSPHTILVYNEQFF. The DNA of the CDR3 is TGTGCCAGCAGCCCTCACACTATACTAGTTTACAATGAGCAGTTCTTC.

This clone was found a few times. The chain carries TRBV7-9 and TRBJ1-4, with TRBD1 matching 7 bases. CDR3 length: 13 amino acids. Losses at the gene ends were 4 bases for V and 8 bases for J; bases not matched to a gene: 4. Germline CDR1 and CDR2: SEHNR and FQNEAQ (reference sequence). In DNA form, the CDR3 reads TGTGCCAGCAGCTGGAACAGGGGAGAAAAACTGTTTTTT. Translating gives CASSWNRGEKLFF.

This rearrangement joins TRBV5-1 to TRBJ2-3, with D unclear. This CDR3 is 15 amino acids long. Trimming removed 7 bases at V and 0 bases at J, with 15 bases between. Germline V lookup: CDR1 SGHRS, CDR2 YFSETQ. The CDR3 coding sequence is TGCGCCAGCCGCCAACGAGGCGACAGCACAGATACGCAGTATTTT. The encoded protein is CASRQRGDSTDTQYF.

In this sample, this clone turned up a few times. The genes are TRBV6-6 and TRBJ1-5; 8 bases line up with TRBD1. The CDR3 contains 15 residues. Germline V CDR1 and CDR2: MNHNY, SVGAGI (reference sequence). J was trimmed by 3 bases and V by 6 bases; bases with no gene match: 7. CDR3 in amino acids: CASSERQGNNQPQHF. The CDR3, as DNA: TGTGCCAGCAGCGAAAGACAGGGGAACAATCAGCCCCAGCATTTT.

The genes are TRBV2 and TRBJ2-2; possible D gene TRBD1, 5 bases. Per germline, CDR1 SNHLY and CDR2 FYNNEI. The germline V and J ends were trimmed by 7 bases and 4 bases, with 13 bases remaining between them. CDR3 size: 14 residues. The CDR3 is CASIEVQGTGELFF. Written as DNA, the CDR3 is TGTGCCAGCATCGAGGTGCAGGGCACCGGGGAGCTGTTTTTT.

The rearrangement uses TRBV28 and TRBJ1-3, with 8 bases that match TRBD1. V was clipped by 7 bases and J by 8 bases; unmatched bases: 10. Germline values: CDR1 MDHEN, CDR2 SYDVKM. The CDR3 totals 14 residues. In DNA, the CDR3 is TGTGCCAGCATCTTAACAGGGGGATCGGACACCATATATTTT. Translating it yields CASILTGGSDTIYF. Using reference TRBV28 and TRBJ1-3 for the parts outside the CDR3, the full variable domain is DVKVTQSSRYLVKRTGEKVFLECVQDMDHENMFWYRQDPGLGLRLIYFSYDVKMKEKGDIPEGYSVSREKKERFSLILESASTNQTSMYLCASILTGGSDTIYFGEGSWLTVV.

DNA for the CDR3: TGTGCCAGCAGCTTAACGGGACAGGGGGTTTACAATGAGCAGTTCTTC. Translated: CASSLTGQGVYNEQFF. The gene calls are TRBV7-2 and TRBJ2-1; TRBD1 aligns across 11 bases. Germline V gene lookup returns CDR1 SGHTA and CDR2 FQGNSA. V lost 2 bases, J lost 4 bases, and 4 bases stayed unmatched. This CDR3 spans 16 amino acids.

The genes are TRBV30 and TRBJ1-3; D is ambiguous. CDR3 size: 13 residues. Germline-derived CDR1 and CDR2 are GTSNPN and SVGIG (reference sequence). V was shortened by 4 bases and J by 0 bases, with 7 bases between the two germline ends. The CDR3 nucleotides are TGTGCCTGGAAACAGAGCTCTGGAAACACCATATATTTT. Its protein product is CAWKQSSGNTIYF. Using reference TRBV30 and TRBJ1-3 for the parts outside the CDR3, the full variable domain is SQTIHQWPATLVQPVGSPLSLECTVEGTSNPNLYWYRQAAGRGLQLLFYSVGIGQISSEVPQNLSASRPQDRQFILSSKKLLLSDSGFYLCAWKQSSGNTIYFGEGSWLTVV.

The chain uses TRBV19 and TRBJ2-3; 9 bases are a match to TRBD2. The V segment lost 7 bases and the J segment 1 base; nucleotides outside the gene matches: 6. Germline V gene sequence: CDR1 LNHDA, CDR2 SQIVND (reference sequence). This CDR3 contains 15 residues. The CDR3 loop is CASKLAGARTDTQYF. For the CDR3, the DNA is TGTGCCAGTAAATTAGCGGGGGCCCGCACAGATACGCAGTATTTT. Full variable domain (outside the CDR3, taken from reference TRBV19 and TRBJ2-3): DGGITQSPKYLFRKEGQNVTLSCEQNLNHDAMYWYRQDPGQGLRLIYYSQIVNDFQKGDIAEGYSVSREKKESFPLTVTSAQKNPTAFYLCASKLAGARTDTQYFGPGTRLTVL.

This clone was counted a few times. The chain links TRBV18 to TRBJ1-2; weak D call: TRBD1 (5 bases). The CDR3 consists of 15 residues. The V end lost 5 bases, the J end lost 0 bases, and 13 bases lay between the germline ends. Germline loops: CDR1 KGHSH, CDR2 LQKENI. The CDR3 reads CASSEGRDPNYGYTF. The CDR3 DNA reads as TGTGCCAGCTCAGAAGGAAGGGACCCTAACTATGGCTACACCTTC.

Of note for this clone: Other DNA sequences within the sample encode an identical CDR3. The chain combines TRBV9 with TRBJ2-1; the D gene is possibly TRBD2 (5 bases). Trimming cost V 0 bases and J 2 bases, with 6 bases left between them. The CDR3 is 14 residues long. From germline, CDR1 is SGDLS and CDR2 YYNGEE. The CDR3 loop is CASSVGGAYNEQFF. CDR3 nucleotide sequence: TGTGCCAGCAGCGTAGGGGGAGCCTACAATGAGCAGTTCTTC.

This clone was seen a handful of times. This chain connects TRBV7-2 to TRBJ2-5; tentatively, D is TRBD2 (6 bases). V gave up 3 bases and J gave up 5 bases, with 10 bases separating them. CDR1 SGHTA and CDR2 FQGNSA come from the germline V gene. This CDR3 region has 13 residues. The CDR3 DNA follows: TGTGCCAGCAGCTTTAACCGGGGGGAGACCCAGTACTTC. It is translated as CASSFNRGETQYF.